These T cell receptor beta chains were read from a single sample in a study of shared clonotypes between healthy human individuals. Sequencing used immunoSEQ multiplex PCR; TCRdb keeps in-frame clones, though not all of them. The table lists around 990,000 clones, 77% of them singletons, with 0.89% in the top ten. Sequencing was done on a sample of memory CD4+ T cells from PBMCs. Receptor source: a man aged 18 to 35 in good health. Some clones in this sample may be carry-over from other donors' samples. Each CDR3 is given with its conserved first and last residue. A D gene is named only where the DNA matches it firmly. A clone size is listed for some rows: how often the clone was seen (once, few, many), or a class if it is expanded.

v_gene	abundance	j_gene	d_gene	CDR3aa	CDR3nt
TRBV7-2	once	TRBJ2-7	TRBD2	CASSPRLAGLSSYEQYF	TGTGCCAGCAGCCCTCGACTAGCGGGACTGAGCTCCTACGAGCAGTACTTC
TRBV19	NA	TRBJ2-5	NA	CASRATGTLKETQYF	TGTGCCAGTAGGGCTACCGGGACGCTGAAAGAGACCCAGTACTTC
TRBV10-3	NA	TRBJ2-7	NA	CAIRQGLSYEQYF	TGTGCCATCAGACAAGGGTTGTCCTACGAGCAGTACTTC
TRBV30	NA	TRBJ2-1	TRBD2	CAWSVRGDEQFF	TGTGCCTGGAGTGTACGGGGGGATGAGCAGTTCTTC
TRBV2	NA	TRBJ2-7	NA	CASRAGYYEQYF	TGTGCCAGCAGGGCAGGATACTACGAGCAGTACTTC
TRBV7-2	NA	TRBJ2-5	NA	CASSFAGSHQETQYF	TGTGCCAGCAGCTTCGCGGGATCCCACCAAGAGACCCAGTACTTC
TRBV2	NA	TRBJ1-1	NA	CASSELTANTEAFF	TGTGCCAGCAGTGAACTAACGGCTAACACTGAAGCTTTCTTT
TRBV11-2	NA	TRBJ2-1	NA	CASSLGLTLSSYNEQFF	TGTGCCAGCAGCTTAGGTTTGACACTCAGCTCCTACAATGAGCAGTTCTTC
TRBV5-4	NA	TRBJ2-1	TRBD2	CASSLRTSGINEQFF	TGTGCCAGCAGCTTGAGGACTAGCGGGATCAATGAGCAGTTCTTC
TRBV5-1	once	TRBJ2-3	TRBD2	CASSLVGLATDTQYF	TGCGCCAGCAGCTTGGTGGGACTAGCCACAGATACGCAGTATTTT
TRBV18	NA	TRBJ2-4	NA	CASSPTLLTIAKNIQYF	TGTGCCAGCTCACCGACTCTCTTGACAATAGCCAAAAACATTCAGTACTTC
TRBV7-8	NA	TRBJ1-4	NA	CASSLVQGWEIEKLFF	TGTGCCAGCAGCTTAGTCCAGGGGTGGGAGATTGAAAAACTGTTTTTT
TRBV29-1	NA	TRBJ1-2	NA	CSALGGGYTF	TGCAGCGCCCTAGGGGGAGGCTACACCTTC
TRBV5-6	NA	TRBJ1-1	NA	CASTRSGGGFGNTEAFF	TGTGCCAGCACCCGGTCGGGGGGCGGATTCGGGAACACTGAAGCTTTCTTT
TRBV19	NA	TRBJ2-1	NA	CASSWAAYNEQFF	TGTGCCAGTAGTTGGGCCGCATACAATGAGCAGTTCTTC
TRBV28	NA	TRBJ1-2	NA	CASRRWTVDGYTF	TGTGCCAGCAGACGATGGACGGTGGACGGCTACACCTTC
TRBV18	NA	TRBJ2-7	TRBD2	CASSPLGRAGYEQYF	TGTGCCAGCTCACCACTTGGGAGGGCCGGGTACGAGCAGTACTTC